A selection of T cell receptor beta chains follows, all from one sample in a study of T cells in localized non-small cell lung cancer. TCRdb keeps only in-frame clones here, not all; method: immunoSEQ multiplex PCR. The repertoire holds roughly 48,000 clones, around three quarters seen once, with roughly 4% in the top ten. This specimen was PBMCs, taken before any cancer treatment. The source is a woman aged 35 to 70 with stage II lung adenocarcinoma. Both conserved end residues are part of each CDR3. Size values are once, few and many counts, or a class for expanded clones, and some rows have none.

>.|TRBJ1-5|TRBV6-6
CASSYGQGGQPQHF
>many|TRBJ1-1|TRBV6-5
CASSYSQGPEAFF
>.|TRBJ2-6|TRBV19
CASNSGANVLTF
>once|TRBJ1-1|TRBV19
CASTLGGSGDTEAFF
>.|TRBJ2-1|TRBV6-6
CASSLIAGEQFF
>.|TRBJ2-7|TRBV6-5
CASSLGPAYEQYF
>few|TRBJ1-1|TRBV19
CASSWAVNTEAFF
>.|TRBJ1-5|TRBV20-1
CSATTGTTQHF
>few|TRBJ2-5|TRBV6-1
CASSELAGGQETQYF
>.|TRBJ1-3|TRBV9
CASSVVSSGNTIYF
>.|TRBJ1-5|TRBV4-3
CASSQSGGGPINQPQHF
>.|TRBJ2-7|TRBV28
CASSSGTGVYEQYF
>.|TRBJ2-3|TRBV7-8
CASSPGSTDTQYF
>.|TRBJ2-7|TRBV12-2
CASRLGPGPRGNEQYF
>.|TRBJ1-4|TRBV6-5
CASSTLKNEKLFF
>.|TRBJ2-2|TRBV9
CASSLSGGGAGELFF
>.|TRBJ2-7|TRBV9
CASSVEGRGSYEQYF
>.|TRBJ2-7|TRBV4-1
CASSQDRAGIYEQYF
>few|TRBJ2-1|TRBV13
CASSGGAWNEQFF
>.|TRBJ2-5|TRBV7-2
CASSLAGAGTQYF
>.|TRBJ2-7|TRBV2
CASSLLDSFYEQYF
>.|TRBJ1-3|TRBV7-9
CASSLGQGAKNTIYF
>few|TRBJ2-1|TRBV18
CASSPPPENNEQFF
>medium-sized|TRBJ1-1|TRBV7-2
CASSLMGAEAFF
>.|TRBJ2-3|TRBV12-5
CASGRSGVADTQYF
>.|TRBJ1-3|TRBV2
CASKGQGLTTIYF
>.|TRBJ2-5|TRBV5-6
CASSLVTGGTGFLETQYF
>.|TRBJ2-7|TRBV6-6
CASSYGSGGAQEQYF